These 31 T cell receptor beta chains came from one sample sequenced in a study of T-cell memory formation after mild COVID-19. TCRdb itself ran the 5' RACE reads through MiXCR, one entry per CDR3 protein. This table has about half a million distinct CDR3 sequences, over 15% appearing once. Sequenced material: PBMCs or a T cell subset sorted from them (not recorded which). These receptors were collected from an adult woman who had mild COVID-19 (a few samples of this study predate the infection). Cell type and time point are not known.

V and J are TRBV24-1 and TRBJ2-1; 7 bases agree with TRBD2. The germline CDR1 and CDR2 sequences are KGHDR and SFDVKD. The V and J ends lost 9 bases and 6 bases, in that order; junction bases with no gene match: 7. The CDR3 loop spans 13 amino acids. In DNA form, the CDR3 reads TGTGCCACCCACAGTTCGGGGGGCAATGAGCAGTTCTTC. Translation: CATHSSGGNEQFF.

This clonotype showed up just a few times. This sequence joins TRBV7-3 and TRBJ2-3; D is ambiguous. This CDR3 has 15 amino acids. Deletions cut 5 bases from V and 3 bases from J, with 15 bases between. Germline V gene sequence: CDR1 SGHTA, CDR2 FQGTGA. The CDR3 protein is CASSHLGGATDTQYF. The CDR3 bases are TGTGCCAGCAGCCATCTCGGCGGAGCTACAGATACGCAGTATTTT.

This clonotype showed up just a few times. The V and J genes are TRBV9 and TRBJ2-2, with TRBD1 identical over 7 bases. V lost 0 bases and J lost 0; bases outside the gene matches: 5. Looked up from germline, CDR1 is SGDLS and CDR2 is YYNGEE. CDR3 length equals 17 residues. The CDR3 nucleotides are TGTGCCAGCAGCGTAGGAACAGGGGTAGCGAACACCGGGGAGCTGTTTTTT. It yields the protein CASSVGTGVANTGELFF.

CDR3 sequence (DNA): TGTGCCAGCAGCCCCTGGGACAGGCCGGGAAACACCATATATTTT. This gives the protein CASSPWDRPGNTIYF. V and J are TRBV12-3 or TRBV12-4 and TRBJ1-3; 8 bases agree with TRBD1. V was clipped by 6 bases and J by 4 bases; unmatched bases: 8. This CDR3 region has 15 residues.

There are a few counts of this clonotype. The rearrangement links TRBV5-1 to TRBJ2-7; 11 bases agree with TRBD2. The CDR3 length is 15 residues. Germline CDR1 is SGHRS and CDR2 is YFSETQ. J was trimmed by 4 bases and V by 0 bases; bases with no gene match: 3. The CDR3 sequence: CASSLETSGSYEQYF. CDR3 nucleotides: TGCGCCAGCAGCTTGGAAACTAGCGGGAGTTACGAGCAGTACTTC.

The V gene is TRBV4-3, the J gene TRBJ2-1; 12 nucleotides align to TRBD2. This CDR3 has 17 amino acids. The J segment lost 0 bases and the V segment lost 10 bases, leaving 10 bases of the junction unmatched. Looked up from germline, CDR1 is LGHNA and CDR2 is YSLEER. The CDR3 region is CATSPRLAGDSYNEQFF. CDR3 DNA sequence: TGCGCCACCTCGCCTAGACTAGCGGGAGACTCCTACAATGAGCAGTTCTTC.

This clonotype occurred many times. The V gene is TRBV29-1, the J gene TRBJ1-2; 9 bases map to TRBD1. CDR1 is SQVTM and CDR2 is ANQGSEA in the germline V gene. V was pared by 4 bases and J by 4 bases, with 19 bases of the junction left unmatched. The CDR3 runs 18 residues. The CDR3 nucleotides read TGCAGCGTTGGTGACGTCCGGGGACAGGGAACCCCTGGCTATGGCTACACCTTC. It encodes CSVGDVRGQGTPGYGYTF.

The V and J genes are TRBV19 and TRBJ2-3, with 12 nucleotides matching TRBD2. CDR1 and CDR2 from the germline V gene are LNHDA and SQIVND (reference sequence). V shed 6 bases, J shed 5 bases, and the junction held 6 bases outside the gene matches. The CDR3 runs to 15 residues. The CDR3 DNA reads TGTGCCAGTAGGCAACTAGCGGGAGGTTTAGATACGCAGTATTTT. It translates to CASRQLAGGLDTQYF.

This clonotype occurred a few times. This rearrangement joins TRBV21-1 to TRBJ2-3. TRBV21-1 is tagged as a pseudogene. The CDR3 runs to 9 residues. The CDR3 sequence: CASWNTQYF. CDR3 nucleotide sequence: TGTGCCAGTTGGAATACGCAGTATTTT.

The chain uses TRBV5-1 and TRBJ2-2; D possibly corresponds to TRBD2 (5 bases). The V and J ends lost 0 bases and 1 base respectively, with 10 bases between them. The CDR3 extends over 16 amino acids. Germline CDR1 is SGHRS and CDR2 is YFSETQ. The CDR3 bases are TGCGCCAGCAGCTTGGTTCCAGGACTGAACACCGGGGAGCTGTTTTTT. Its protein product is CASSLVPGLNTGELFF. The complete variable domain, with remaining parts taken from reference TRBV5-1 and TRBJ2-2, reads KAGVTQTPRYLIKTRGQQVTLSCSPISGHRSVSWYQQTPGQGLQFLFEYFSETQRNKGNFPGRFSGRQFSNSRSEMNVSTLELGDSALYLCASSLVPGLNTGELFFGEGSRLTVL.

This clonotype appeared a few times. The rearrangement uses TRBV12-3 or TRBV12-4 and TRBJ1-5; D is possibly TRBD1 (5 bases). Trimming removed 4 bases at V and 1 base at J, with 8 bases between. This CDR3 is 14 amino acids long. The CDR3 region has the DNA TGTGCCAGCAGTTCAGGGTTGAGCAATCAGCCCCAGCATTTT. Translating it yields CASSSGLSNQPQHF.

CDR3 residues: CATGDRTTGELFF. CDR3 coding DNA: TGTGCCACCGGTGATAGAACAACCGGGGAGCTGTTTTTT. This chain joins TRBV15 and TRBJ2-2; D remains unclear. The CDR3 has 13 residues. Trimming stripped 8 bases from V and 5 bases from J, with 12 bases between. Germline V gene data show CDR1 as LNHNV and CDR2 as YYDKDF (reference sequence).

About this clonotype: Since the CDR3 does not end with the conserved phenylalanine or tryptophan, this likely comes from a read error. The chain links TRBV3-1 to TRBJ2-7; D not resolved. The V and J ends lost 0 bases and 5 bases respectively, with 14 bases between them. CDR3 length: 15 residues. CDR1 and CDR2 from the germline V gene are LGHDT and YNNKEL (reference sequence). The CDR3 nucleotides are TGTGCCAGCAGCCAAGACCCAGCGAGTAGGGACGAGCAGTACTCC. It yields the protein CASSQDPASRDEQYS.

The rearrangement joins TRBV20-1 to TRBJ2-1, with D uncertain. Trimming stripped 1 base from V and 2 bases from J, with 6 bases between. Looked up from germline, CDR1 is DFQATT and CDR2 is SNEGSKA (reference sequence). The CDR3 runs 13 residues. The CDR3, as DNA: TGCAGTGCTAGAGGCGAAGCCTACAATGAGCAGTTCTTC. Its protein product is CSARGEAYNEQFF.

The genes are TRBV5-1 and TRBJ2-7, with D possibly called TRBD1 or TRBD2 (6 bases each). The germline V and J ends were trimmed by 3 bases and 5 bases, with 15 bases remaining between them. The length of the CDR3 is 14 residues. CDR1 and CDR2 (germline): SGHRS, YFSETQ. The CDR3 nucleotides are TGCGCCAGCAGCTCCCTAGCGACAGGAAACGAGCAGTACTTC. It encodes CASSSLATGNEQYF.

This clonotype was observed a few times. The V call is TRBV20-1, the J call TRBJ2-1; D unresolved. Germline-derived CDR1 and CDR2 are DFQATT and SNEGSKA (reference sequence). This CDR3 region has 13 residues. Trimming took 0 bases from V and 6 from J, leaving 9 bases between them. The CDR3 protein is CSARDWLGNEQFF. DNA for the CDR3: TGCAGTGCTAGAGATTGGCTAGGCAATGAGCAGTTCTTC.

This clonotype was counted only a few times. The CDR3 DNA sequence: TGTGCCAGCGACCGACGGGGAGGAACTGAAGCTTTCTTT. Its protein product is CASDRRGGTEAFF. V and J are TRBV6-1 and TRBJ1-1; D call uncertain. The CDR3 runs to 13 residues. CDR1 and CDR2 (germline): MNHNS, SASEGT. Trimming removed 8 bases from V and 5 bases from J, with 15 bases in between.

The chain is built from TRBV7-2 and TRBJ2-2; TRBD2 might be the D (6 bases). The CDR3 loop spans 16 amino acids. Germline V lookup: CDR1 SGHTA, CDR2 FQGNSA. V lost 4 bases, J lost 0 bases, and 12 bases lay in between. In DNA, the CDR3 is TGTGCCAGCAGCTCCCGGGGACTTTCGAACACCGGGGAGCTGTTTTTT. This encodes CASSSRGLSNTGELFF.

This clonotype has only a few counts. The J gene is TRBJ2-5, the V gene TRBV11-2, with 11 bases that match TRBD2. This CDR3 is built from 15 residues. The J segment lost 5 bases and the V segment lost 6 bases, leaving 8 bases of the junction unmatched. CDR1 is SGHAT, CDR2 FQNNGV, per germline. This CDR3 reads CASSGLAGLGETQYF. In DNA form, the CDR3 reads TGTGCCAGCAGTGGACTAGCGGGCTTGGGGGAGACCCAGTACTTC.

The chain links TRBV10-3 to TRBJ1-2, with D possibly being TRBD1 (5 bases). V lost 10 bases and J 0 bases, leaving 15 bases between the germline ends. From germline, CDR1 is ENHRY and CDR2 SYGVKD. CDR3 length: 14 residues. The CDR3 bases are TGTGCCACCATGGGGGAGACCTCTAACTATGGCTACACCTTC. Amino acids: CATMGETSNYGYTF.

This clonotype showed up just a few times. V gene TRBV7-9 combines with J gene TRBJ2-1; D not resolved. CDR3 length: 16 residues. V gave up 1 base and J gave up 7 bases, with 17 bases separating them. Germline V lookup: CDR1 SEHNR, CDR2 FQNEAQ (reference sequence). Here the CDR3 DNA reads TGTGCCAGCAGCTTAGTCTCAGCCCATAACGGTAATGAGCAGTTCTTC. It translates to CASSLVSAHNGNEQFF.

The genes are TRBV30 and TRBJ2-7; D is uncertain. Between the trimmed V and J ends, which lost 5 bases and 1 base, there was a span of 12 bases. Germline CDR1 is GTSNPN and CDR2 is SVGIG (reference sequence). The CDR3 is made up of 13 amino acids. The CDR3 reads CAWQVPRSYEQYF. The DNA for the CDR3 is TGTGCCTGGCAGGTTCCAAGATCCTACGAGCAGTACTTC.

This clonotype was detected only a few times. The chain uses TRBV9 and TRBJ2-6, with 7 bases aligning to TRBD2. The germline V gene has CDR1 SGDLS and CDR2 YYNGEE. Trimming removed 4 bases from V and 0 bases from J; junction bases left unmatched: 10. This CDR3 is 18 amino acids long. CDR3 protein: CASSTLGGTSSGANVLTF. In DNA form, the CDR3 reads TGTGCCAGCAGCACCCTGGGAGGGACCAGCTCTGGGGCCAACGTCCTGACTTTC.

V and J are TRBV30 and TRBJ1-1; 9 bases fit TRBD1. The V segment lost 4 bases and the J segment 4 bases; nucleotides outside the gene matches: 4. Germline V gene lookup returns CDR1 GTSNPN and CDR2 SVGIG (reference sequence). The CDR3 contains 13 residues. The CDR3 region has the DNA TGTGCCTGGAACAGGGGGCGAAGCACTGAAGCTTTCTTT. This encodes CAWNRGRSTEAFF. The variable domain in full, with the rest retrieved from reference TRBV30 and TRBJ1-1, is SQTIHQWPATLVQPVGSPLSLECTVEGTSNPNLYWYRQAAGRGLQLLFYSVGIGQISSEVPQNLSASRPQDRQFILSSKKLLLSDSGFYLCAWNRGRSTEAFFGQGTRLTVV.

This clonotype was counted many times. V is TRBV4-2 and J is TRBJ2-3; the match to TRBD2 covers 7 bases. The CDR3 contains 19 residues. V was pared by 4 bases and J by 0 bases, with 16 bases of the junction left unmatched. Germline V gives CDR1 LGHNA, CDR2 YNFKEQ. CDR3 sequence: CASSRGTQASGTSTDTQYF. The CDR3 DNA follows: TGTGCCAGCAGCCGGGGTACCCAGGCTAGCGGAACTAGCACAGATACGCAGTATTTT.

This clonotype has more than one count but fewer than ten. The chain joins TRBV19 to TRBJ2-7; D uncertain. Trimming took off 2 bases at V and 2 bases at J, with 10 bases between the two ends. The germline gives CDR1 LNHDA, CDR2 SQIVND (reference sequence). CDR3 size: 14 residues. The CDR3 DNA follows: TGTGCCAGTAGTATATCCATTGGTCCCTACGAGCAGTACTTC. Protein: CASSISIGPYEQYF.

This clonotype was counted once. This chain links TRBV20-1 with TRBJ2-6; D is undetermined. The CDR3 totals 14 residues. V gave up 0 bases and J gave up 4 bases, with 7 bases separating them. From germline, CDR1 is DFQATT and CDR2 SNEGSKA (reference sequence). The DNA of the CDR3 is TGCAGTGCTAGAGAAATGAGCGGGGCCAACGTCCTGACTTTC. As protein: CSAREMSGANVLTF.

This clonotype was picked up a small number of times. The V gene is TRBV5-4, the J gene TRBJ2-1; 13 bases align to TRBD2. Losses at the gene ends were 4 bases for V and 8 bases for J; bases not matched to a gene: 6. This CDR3 spans 15 amino acids. Germline CDR1 is SGHNT and CDR2 is YYREEE (reference sequence). The CDR3: CASSQGLAGFDEQFF. The CDR3 region has the DNA TGTGCCAGCAGCCAGGGACTAGCGGGGTTTGATGAGCAGTTCTTC.

The chain joins TRBV15 to TRBJ1-5; perhaps TRBD1 as D (5 bases). Germline V gene sequence: CDR1 LNHNV, CDR2 YYDKDF (reference sequence). The CDR3 totals 16 residues. Trimming stripped 0 bases from V and 8 bases from J, with 17 bases between. The CDR3, as DNA: TGTGCCACCAGCAGAGATCTGGAGGCAGGGTCGGAGCCCCAGCATTTT. Its protein is CATSRDLEAGSEPQHF.

This clonotype has just a few counts. This chain connects TRBV2 to TRBJ1-2; D is ambiguous. V lost 10 bases, J lost 3 bases, and 15 bases lay in between. CDR3 length: 13 residues. CDR1 is SNHLY and CDR2 is FYNNEI in the germline V gene. CDR3 DNA sequence: TGTGCCATCCCGATAGGGCGCGACTATGGCTACACCTTC. Encoded protein: CAIPIGRDYGYTF.

In this sample, this clonotype turned up a few times. The chain combines TRBV7-8 with TRBJ2-7; 14 bases fit TRBD2. The V gene end was trimmed by 5 bases and the J gene end by 2 bases; junction bases not matched to a gene: 5. The CDR3 covers 16 residues. The germline V gene encodes CDR1 SGHVS and CDR2 FQNEAQ. The CDR3 DNA is TGTGCCAGCAGCCCGGGACTAGCGGGAGTAGCCTACGAGCAGTACTTC. Protein: CASSPGLAGVAYEQYF. The full variable domain, rest sourced from reference TRBV7-8 and TRBJ2-7, is GAGVSQSPRYKVAKRGQDVALRCDPISGHVSLFWYQQALGQGPEFLTYFQNEAQLDKSGLPSDRFFAERPEGSVSTLKIQRTQQEDSAVYLCASSPGLAGVAYEQYFGPGTRLTVT.